The 18 T cell receptor beta chains below come from one sample, sequenced in a study of somatic mutations in cytotoxic T cells in rheumatoid arthritis (dated by TCRdb to the late 2010s). The library was generated by the immunoSEQ multiplex PCR assay. Held by TCRdb, this immuneACCESS table contains in-frame sequences only and omits some clones. Under half of the omission traces to an unresolved V gene where checked; the cause of the rest is unknown. The sample table holds about 29,000 clones, of which more than 75% were seen once. Of the sample, almost 9.5% is held by the ten largest clones. Sequences were obtained from CD8+ T cells sorted from blood. The source of these receptors is an adult with rheumatoid arthritis.

This clone was recorded only once. The rearrangement joins TRBV7-6 to TRBJ1-4; a weak D match, TRBD1 (6 bases). The germline V gene has CDR1 SGHVS and CDR2 FNYEAQ. This CDR3 contains 14 residues. The V end lost 5 bases, the J end lost 2 bases, and 9 bases lay between the germline ends. The CDR3 DNA sequence: TGTGCCAGCAGCAATCAGGGGACTAATGAAAAACTGTTTTTT. The encoded protein is CASSNQGTNEKLFF.

This clone was counted once. The sample contains more than one DNA sequence encoding this CDR3. The chain couples TRBV5-4 to TRBJ2-3; D is unclear. CDR1 and CDR2 from the germline V gene are SGHNT and YYREEE (reference sequence). V dropped 2 bases and J dropped 6 bases, with 4 bases sitting between them. This CDR3 comprises 11 residues. The CDR3 nucleotides read TGTGCCAGCAGCTTAGGGGATACGCAGTATTTT. It encodes CASSLGDTQYF. Based on the CDR3 plus reference TRBV5-4 and TRBJ2-3, the full variable domain is ETGVTQSPTHLIKTRGQQVTLRCSSQSGHNTVSWYQQALGQGPQFIFQYYREEENGRGNFPPRFSGLQFPNYSSELNVNALELDDSALYLCASSLGDTQYFGPGTRLTVL.

DNA for the CDR3: TGTGCCAGTAGTATATACGTCGGGGACAATGAGCAGTTCTTC. Its translation is CASSIYVGDNEQFF. The V call is TRBV19, the J call TRBJ2-1; D possibly corresponds to TRBD2 (5 bases). CDR3 size: 14 residues. Deletions cut 2 bases from V and 5 bases from J, with 10 bases between. Germline CDR1 LNHDA, CDR2 SQIVND (reference sequence).

The J gene is TRBJ2-7, the V gene TRBV7-9; D gene unclear. Germline CDR1 reads SEHNR; CDR2 reads FQNEAQ (reference sequence). The CDR3 contains 12 residues. V lost 4 bases, J lost 3 bases, and 7 bases lay in between. CDR3 sequence: CASSSYNYEQYF. DNA for the CDR3: TGTGCCAGCAGCTCATATAACTACGAGCAGTACTTC.

The sample holds a few counts of this clone. The chain couples TRBV2 to TRBJ2-7; D uncertain. The CDR3 has 11 residues. The germline V and J ends were trimmed by 8 bases and 4 bases, with 9 bases remaining between them. From germline, CDR1 is SNHLY and CDR2 FYNNEI. CDR3 loop: CASSSIYEQYF. CDR3 DNA: TGTGCCAGCTCATCAATATACGAGCAGTACTTC.

The chain is built from TRBV10-3 and TRBJ1-2; D is possibly TRBD1 (6 bases). The CDR3 is 13 amino acids. CDR1 is ENHRY and CDR2 is SYGVKD in the germline V gene. V lost 0 bases and J 7 bases, leaving 9 bases between the germline ends. The CDR3 here is CAISESGGSGYTF. In nucleotides, the CDR3 is TGTGCCATCAGTGAGTCCGGGGGCAGTGGCTACACCTTC.

The genes are TRBV4-1 and TRBJ2-6; no firm D call. Germline-derived CDR1 and CDR2 are MGHRA and YSYEKL. This CDR3 has 15 residues. The germline V and J ends were trimmed by 6 bases and 0 bases, with 9 bases remaining between them. The CDR3 loop is CASRGSNSGANVLTF. The CDR3 coding sequence is TGCGCCAGCAGGGGCAGCAACTCTGGGGCCAACGTCCTGACTTTC.

This clone was seen only once. CDR3 DNA sequence: TGTGCCAGCTCACAGGCCGCTAGCGGGAGGGGTGAGCAGTTCTTC. It specifies CASSQAASGRGEQFF. The V and J genes are TRBV18 and TRBJ2-1; 12 bases line up with TRBD2. Germline V gives CDR1 KGHSH, CDR2 LQKENI. The CDR3 spans 15 residues. V was pared by 4 bases and J by 9 bases, with 7 bases of the junction left unmatched.

The rearrangement joins TRBV6-6 to TRBJ2-3, with TRBD1 matching 7 bases. With V trimmed by 6 bases and J by 5 bases, 2 bases remained unmatched. There are 12 residues in the CDR3. The germline V gene has CDR1 MNHNY and CDR2 SVGAGI (reference sequence). The CDR3 DNA sequence: TGTGCCAGCAGACAGGGGAAAGATACGCAGTATTTT. Its protein product is CASRQGKDTQYF.

This clone was observed a few times. V and J are TRBV5-4 and TRBJ1-2; 7 bases line up with TRBD1. V gave up 3 bases and J gave up 1 base; unmatched junction bases: 6. CDR3 length: 15 amino acids. The V gene's germline CDR1 is SGHNT and CDR2 YYREEE (reference sequence). CDR3 region: CASSSMTGINYGYTF. CDR3 DNA: TGTGCCAGCAGCTCGATGACAGGGATTAACTATGGCTACACCTTC.

The J gene is TRBJ2-1, the V gene TRBV28; 12 bases align to TRBD2. Germline V gives CDR1 MDHEN, CDR2 SYDVKM. The CDR3 contains 15 residues. The ends lost 7 bases at V and 7 bases at J; junction bases unmatched: 8. CDR3 DNA: TGTGCCAGCAATAATCTAGCGGGGGGGCAGAATGAGCAGTTCTTC. Protein: CASNNLAGGQNEQFF.

V is TRBV7-2 and J is TRBJ2-5; unclear D gene. Per the germline V gene, CDR1 is SGHTA and CDR2 is FQGNSA. V was shortened by 1 base and J by 4 bases, with 7 bases between the two germline ends. The CDR3 runs 13 residues. The CDR3 loop reads CASSLVPAETQYF. Here the CDR3 DNA reads TGTGCCAGCAGCTTAGTACCCGCAGAGACCCAGTACTTC.

This clone was counted a few times. The rearrangement uses TRBV30 and TRBJ1-1; unclear D gene. CDR1 is GTSNPN and CDR2 is SVGIG in the germline V gene (reference sequence). The V gene lost 5 bases and the J gene lost 0 bases, with 10 bases spanning the gap. The CDR3 has 13 amino acids. Here the CDR3 DNA reads TGTGCCTGGGATGCCGGGATGAACACTGAAGCTTTCTTT. Encoded protein: CAWDAGMNTEAFF.

This chain uses TRBV7-6 with TRBJ2-2, with 8 bases matching TRBD1. V was pared by 5 bases and J by 1 base, with 3 bases of the junction left unmatched. The CDR3 spans 15 residues. The germline V gene encodes CDR1 SGHVS and CDR2 FNYEAQ. The CDR3, as DNA: TGTGCCAGCAGCGACGACAGGGGGAACACCGGGGAGCTGTTTTTT. Amino acid sequence: CASSDDRGNTGELFF.

The V and J genes are TRBV27 and TRBJ1-6; 7 nucleotides match TRBD1. Germline V lookup: CDR1 MNHEY, CDR2 SMNVEV (reference sequence). The V gene end was trimmed by 4 bases and the J gene end by 7 bases; junction bases not matched to a gene: 4. This CDR3 comprises 14 residues. The CDR3 bases are TGTGCCAGCAGTTGGGGGACAGCCAATTCACCCCTCCACTTT. The encoded protein is CASSWGTANSPLHF.

The J gene is TRBJ2-2, the V gene TRBV7-9, with D possibly TRBD2 on 5 matching bases. CDR3 length: 16 residues. In germline, CDR1 is SEHNR, CDR2 FQNEAQ (reference sequence). Trimming took off 5 bases at V and 7 bases at J, with 20 bases between the two ends. The CDR3 loop is CASSLRDQEYSGELFF. The CDR3 DNA sequence: TGTGCCAGCAGCCTTCGGGATCAGGAATATAGCGGGGAGCTGTTTTTT.

The chain employs TRBV7-6 and TRBJ1-1; D is unclear. In germline, CDR1 is SGHVS, CDR2 FNYEAQ. The CDR3 is 13 residues long. The V gene lost 5 bases and the J gene lost 0 bases, with 7 bases spanning the gap. CDR3 DNA: TGTGCCAGCAGCACCGACTTGAACACTGAAGCTTTCTTT. Amino acid sequence: CASSTDLNTEAFF.

This chain joins TRBV6-5 and TRBJ1-6; D gene uncertain. The CDR3 is 15 amino acids. Trimming shortened V by 2 bases and J by 0 bases, and 5 bases separated the two germline ends. CDR1 and CDR2 from the germline V gene are MNHEY and SVGAGI. CDR3 in amino acids: CASSYGSSYNSPLHF. The DNA for the CDR3 is TGTGCCAGCAGTTACGGGAGCTCCTATAATTCACCCCTCCACTTT.